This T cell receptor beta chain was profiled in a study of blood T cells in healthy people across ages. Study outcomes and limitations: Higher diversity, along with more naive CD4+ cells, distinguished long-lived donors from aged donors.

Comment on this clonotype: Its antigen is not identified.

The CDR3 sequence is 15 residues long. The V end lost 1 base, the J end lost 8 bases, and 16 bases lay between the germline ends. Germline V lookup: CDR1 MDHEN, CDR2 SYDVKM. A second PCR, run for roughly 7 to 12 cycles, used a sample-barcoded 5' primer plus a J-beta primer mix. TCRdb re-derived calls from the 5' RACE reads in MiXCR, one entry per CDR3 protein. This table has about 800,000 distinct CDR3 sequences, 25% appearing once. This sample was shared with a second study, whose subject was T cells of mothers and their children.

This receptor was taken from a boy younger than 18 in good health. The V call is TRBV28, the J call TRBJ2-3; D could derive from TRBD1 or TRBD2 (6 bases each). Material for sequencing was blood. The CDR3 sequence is CASSLLREGGVTQYF. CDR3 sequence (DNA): TGTGCCAGCAGTTTATTGCGGGAAGGGGGAGTTACGCAGTATTTT.